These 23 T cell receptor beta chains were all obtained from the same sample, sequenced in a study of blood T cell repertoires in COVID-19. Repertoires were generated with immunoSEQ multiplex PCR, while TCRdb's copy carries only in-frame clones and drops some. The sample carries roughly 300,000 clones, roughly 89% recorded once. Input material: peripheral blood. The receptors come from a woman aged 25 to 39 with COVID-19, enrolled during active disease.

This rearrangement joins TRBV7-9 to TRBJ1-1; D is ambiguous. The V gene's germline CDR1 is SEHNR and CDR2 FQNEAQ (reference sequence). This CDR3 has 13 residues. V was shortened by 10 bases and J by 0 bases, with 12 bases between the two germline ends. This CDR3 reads CATRDALNTEAFF. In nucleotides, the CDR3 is TGTGCCACCCGGGATGCCTTGAACACTGAAGCTTTCTTT. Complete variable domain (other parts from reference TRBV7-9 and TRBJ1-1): DTGVSQNPRHKITKRGQNVTFRCDPISEHNRLYWYRQTLGQGPEFLTYFQNEAQLEKSRLLSDRFSAERPKGSFSTLEIQRTEQGDSAMYLCATRDALNTEAFFGQGTRLTVV.

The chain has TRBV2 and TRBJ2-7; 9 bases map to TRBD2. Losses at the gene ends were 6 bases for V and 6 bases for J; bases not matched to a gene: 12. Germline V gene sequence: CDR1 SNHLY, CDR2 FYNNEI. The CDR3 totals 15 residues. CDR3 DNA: TGTGCCAGCAGCCACCAGGGGCGGGGGGGCGCCGAGCAGTACTTC. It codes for CASSHQGRGGAEQYF.

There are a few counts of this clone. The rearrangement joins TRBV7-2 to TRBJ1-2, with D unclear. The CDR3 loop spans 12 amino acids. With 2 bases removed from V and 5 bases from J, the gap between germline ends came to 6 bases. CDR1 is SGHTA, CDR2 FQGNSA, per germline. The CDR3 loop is CASSLLAYGYTF. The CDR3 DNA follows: TGTGCCAGCAGCTTATTAGCGTATGGCTACACCTTC.

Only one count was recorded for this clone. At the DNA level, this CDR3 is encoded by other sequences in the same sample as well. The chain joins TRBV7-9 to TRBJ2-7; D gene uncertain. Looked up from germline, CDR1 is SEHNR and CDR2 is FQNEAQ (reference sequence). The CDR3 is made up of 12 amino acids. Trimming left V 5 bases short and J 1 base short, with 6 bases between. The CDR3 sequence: CASSPGSYEQYF. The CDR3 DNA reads TGTGCCAGCAGCCCCGGTTCCTACGAGCAGTACTTC.

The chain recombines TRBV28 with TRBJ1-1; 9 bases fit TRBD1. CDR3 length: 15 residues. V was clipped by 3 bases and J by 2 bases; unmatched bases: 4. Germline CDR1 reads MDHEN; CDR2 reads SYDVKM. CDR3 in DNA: TGTGCCAGCAGTTTGGACAGGGGTTACAACACTGAAGCTTTCTTT. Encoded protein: CASSLDRGYNTEAFF.

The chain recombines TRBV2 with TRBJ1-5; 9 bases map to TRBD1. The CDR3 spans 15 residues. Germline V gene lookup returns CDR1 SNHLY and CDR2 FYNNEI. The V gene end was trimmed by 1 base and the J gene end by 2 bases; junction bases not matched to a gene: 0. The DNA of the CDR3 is TGTGCCAGCAGTGAAGGGACAGGGGGCAATCAGCCCCAGCATTTT. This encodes CASSEGTGGNQPQHF.

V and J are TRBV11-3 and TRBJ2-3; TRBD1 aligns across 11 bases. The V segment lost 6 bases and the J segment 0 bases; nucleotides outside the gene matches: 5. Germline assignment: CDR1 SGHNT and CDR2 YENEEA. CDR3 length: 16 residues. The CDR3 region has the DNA TGTGCCAGCAGGCGGACAGGGGGCCTGAGCACAGATACGCAGTATTTT. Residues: CASRRTGGLSTDTQYF.

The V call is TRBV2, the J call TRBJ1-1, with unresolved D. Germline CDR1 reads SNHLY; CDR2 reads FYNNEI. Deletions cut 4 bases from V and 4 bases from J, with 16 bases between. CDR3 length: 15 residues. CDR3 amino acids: CASSGSGHRGTEAFF. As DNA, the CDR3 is TGTGCCAGCAGTGGGTCGGGCCATCGGGGCACTGAAGCTTTCTTT.

CDR3 coding DNA: TGTGCCAGCTCACCCCTGGACAGGACCTATGGCTACACCTTC. Protein product: CASSPLDRTYGYTF. The V and J genes are TRBV18 and TRBJ1-2; 7 nucleotides align to TRBD1. J gave up 4 bases and V 3 bases, and 5 bases lay outside the gene matches. The CDR3 consists of 14 residues. From germline, CDR1 is KGHSH and CDR2 LQKENI.

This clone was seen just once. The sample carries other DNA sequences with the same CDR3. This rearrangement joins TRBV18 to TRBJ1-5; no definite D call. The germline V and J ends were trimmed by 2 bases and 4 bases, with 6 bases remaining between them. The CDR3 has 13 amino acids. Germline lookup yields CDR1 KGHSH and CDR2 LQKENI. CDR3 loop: CASSPTRNQPQHF. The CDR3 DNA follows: TGTGCCAGCTCACCAACTCGGAATCAGCCCCAGCATTTT.

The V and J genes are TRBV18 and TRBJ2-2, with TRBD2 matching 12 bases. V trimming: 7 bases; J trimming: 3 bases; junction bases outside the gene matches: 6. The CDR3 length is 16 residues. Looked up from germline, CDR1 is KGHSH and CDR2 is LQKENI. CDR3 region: CASFTRTSGDTGELFF. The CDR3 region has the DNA TGTGCCAGCTTTACGCGGACTAGCGGGGACACCGGGGAGCTGTTTTTT.

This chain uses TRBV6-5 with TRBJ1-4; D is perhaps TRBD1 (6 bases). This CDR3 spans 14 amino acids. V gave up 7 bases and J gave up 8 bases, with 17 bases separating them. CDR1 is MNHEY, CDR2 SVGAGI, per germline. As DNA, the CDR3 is TGTGCCAGCACTCTTTGGGGGCGCGGGGAAAAACTGTTTTTT. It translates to CASTLWGRGEKLFF.

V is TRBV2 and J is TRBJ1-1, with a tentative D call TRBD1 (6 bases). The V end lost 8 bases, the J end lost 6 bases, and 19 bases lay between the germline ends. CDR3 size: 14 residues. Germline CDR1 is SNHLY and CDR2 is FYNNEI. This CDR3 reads CASGGQSKGAEAFF. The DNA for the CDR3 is TGTGCCAGCGGTGGGCAGTCAAAGGGGGCTGAAGCTTTCTTT.

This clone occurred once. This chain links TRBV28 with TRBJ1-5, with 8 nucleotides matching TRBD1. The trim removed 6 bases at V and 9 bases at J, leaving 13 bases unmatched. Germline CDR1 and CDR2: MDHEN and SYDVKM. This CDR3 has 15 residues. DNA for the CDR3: TGTGCCAGCAGCAAGACGACAGGGGCTCTTGGGCCCCAGCATTTT. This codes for CASSKTTGALGPQHF.

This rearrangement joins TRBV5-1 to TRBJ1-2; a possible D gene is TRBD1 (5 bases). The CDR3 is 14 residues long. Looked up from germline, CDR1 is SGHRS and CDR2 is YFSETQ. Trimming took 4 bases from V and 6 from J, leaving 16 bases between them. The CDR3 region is CASSPREGIDGYTF. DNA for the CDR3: TGCGCCAGCAGCCCCAGGGAGGGAATAGATGGCTACACCTTC.

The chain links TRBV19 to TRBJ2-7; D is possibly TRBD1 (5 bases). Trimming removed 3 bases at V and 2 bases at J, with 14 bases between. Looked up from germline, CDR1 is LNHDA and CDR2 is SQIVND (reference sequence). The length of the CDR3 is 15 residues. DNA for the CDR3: TGTGCCAGTAGTATTATGGGGCAGGGCCCCTACGAGCAGTACTTC. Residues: CASSIMGQGPYEQYF.

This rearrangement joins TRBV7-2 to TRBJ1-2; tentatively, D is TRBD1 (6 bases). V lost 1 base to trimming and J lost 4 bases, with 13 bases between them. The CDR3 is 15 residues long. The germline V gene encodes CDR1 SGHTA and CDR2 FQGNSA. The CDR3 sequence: CASSLVAGVFYGYTF. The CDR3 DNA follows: TGTGCCAGCAGCTTAGTGGCAGGGGTATTCTATGGCTACACCTTC.

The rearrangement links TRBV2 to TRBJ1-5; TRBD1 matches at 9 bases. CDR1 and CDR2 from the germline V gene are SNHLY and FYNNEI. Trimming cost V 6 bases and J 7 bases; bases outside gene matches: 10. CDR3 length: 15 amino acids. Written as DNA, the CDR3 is TGTGCCAGCAGCGAACAGGGGGCGGCGAACCAGCCCCAGCATTTT. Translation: CASSEQGAANQPQHF.

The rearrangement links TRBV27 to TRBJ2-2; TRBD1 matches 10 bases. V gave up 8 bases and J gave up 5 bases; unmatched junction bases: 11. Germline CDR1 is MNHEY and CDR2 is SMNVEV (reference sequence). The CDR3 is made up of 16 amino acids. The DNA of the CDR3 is TGTGCCAGCCGGAGGGAGGGACAGGGGAGGACCGGGGAGCTGTTTTTT. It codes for CASRREGQGRTGELFF.

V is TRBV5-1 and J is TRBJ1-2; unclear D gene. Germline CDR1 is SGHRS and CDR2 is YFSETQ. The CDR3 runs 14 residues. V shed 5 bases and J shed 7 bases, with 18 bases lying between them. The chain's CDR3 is CASRPVGGVSGYTF. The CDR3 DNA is TGCGCCAGCAGACCCGTCGGTGGAGTAAGTGGCTACACCTTC. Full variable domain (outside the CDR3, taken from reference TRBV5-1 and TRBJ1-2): KAGVTQTPRYLIKTRGQQVTLSCSPISGHRSVSWYQQTPGQGLQFLFEYFSETQRNKGNFPGRFSGRQFSNSRSEMNVSTLELGDSALYLCASRPVGGVSGYTFGSGTRLTVV.

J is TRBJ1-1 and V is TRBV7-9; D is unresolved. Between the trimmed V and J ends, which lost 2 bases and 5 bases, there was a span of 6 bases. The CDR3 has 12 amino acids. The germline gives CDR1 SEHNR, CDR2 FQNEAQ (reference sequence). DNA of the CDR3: TGTGCCAGCAGCTTATTCATGACTGAAGCTTTCTTT. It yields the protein CASSLFMTEAFF.

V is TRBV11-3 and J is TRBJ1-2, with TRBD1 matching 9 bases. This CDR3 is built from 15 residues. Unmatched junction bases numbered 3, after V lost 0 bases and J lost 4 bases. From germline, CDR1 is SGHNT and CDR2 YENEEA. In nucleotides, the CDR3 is TGTGCCAGCAGCTTAGACCCGGGACAGGGCTATGGCTACACCTTC. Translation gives CASSLDPGQGYGYTF.

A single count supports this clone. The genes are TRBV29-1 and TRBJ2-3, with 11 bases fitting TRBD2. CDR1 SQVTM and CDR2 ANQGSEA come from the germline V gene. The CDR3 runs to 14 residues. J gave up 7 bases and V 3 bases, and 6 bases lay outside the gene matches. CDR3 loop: CSVDFSGGAYTQYF. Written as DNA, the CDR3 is TGCAGCGTTGATTTTAGCGGGGGGGCTTATACGCAGTATTTT.